This TCR beta chain stems from a study of shared clonotypes between healthy human individuals. The split of CD4+ cells yielded CD45RA+ naive and CD45RA-negative memory subsets. About this clone itself: Its antigen is unidentified.

General study results and limits: Expectations were that clonotype sharing among donors would be affected by sequencing depth.

TCRdb's table, derived via immunoSEQ multiplex PCR, lists solely in-frame clones and lacks some. The table has 550,000 to 700,000 clones, around 73% seen once. The CDR3 loop spans 11 amino acids. Germline V lookup: CDR1 LNHDA, CDR2 SQIVND (reference sequence). Trimming removed 10 bases from V and 6 bases from J, with 12 bases in between. The sequenced material came from memory CD4+ T cells sorted from blood. Noted subset: CD45RA-negative fraction. This TCR came from a woman aged 30 to 39 in good health. The chain joins TRBV19 to TRBJ1-2, with D perhaps TRBD1 (5 bases). CDR3 DNA: TGTGCCACAGAGGGGAGGGATGGCTACACCTTC. This codes for CATEGRDGYTF.